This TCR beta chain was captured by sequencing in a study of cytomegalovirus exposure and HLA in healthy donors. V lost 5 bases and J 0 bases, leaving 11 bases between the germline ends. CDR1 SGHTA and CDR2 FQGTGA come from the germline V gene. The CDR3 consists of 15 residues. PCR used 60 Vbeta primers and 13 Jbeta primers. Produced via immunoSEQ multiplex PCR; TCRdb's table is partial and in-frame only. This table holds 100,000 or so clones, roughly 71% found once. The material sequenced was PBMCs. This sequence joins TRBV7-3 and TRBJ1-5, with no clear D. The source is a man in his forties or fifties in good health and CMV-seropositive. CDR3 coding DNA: TGTGCCAGCAGCCGTTATGGCGGTAGCAATCAGCCCCAGCATTTT. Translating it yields CASSRYGGSNQPQHF.